This T cell receptor beta chain was obtained from a study of graft-versus-host responses after intestinal transplantation (dated by TCRdb to about 2021). Notes on the research overall: The transplants that recipients received were multivisceral, liver-intestinal, or isolated intestinal. Every recipient was given anti-thymocyte globulin induction, then maintenance tacrolimus and steroids for about 3 years. After intestinal transplantation, graft-versus-host and host-versus-graft alloreactive T cell clones in the graft, circulation and bone marrow were tracked using bulk TCR-beta CDR3 sequencing. Alloreactive clones were identified by sequencing pre-transplant mixed lymphocyte reaction products and comparing these products with unstimulated pre-transplant donor and recipient T cells. The cohort enrolled roughly 25 intestinal transplant recipients including one retransplant, and a few patients lacking pretransplant specimens were excluded. A peak of at least 4% donor T cells among recipient peripheral blood mononuclear cells was the definition used for donor T cell macrochimerism. Rather than being sequenced by the commercial service, samples from a few later patients were sequenced in-house on an Illumina MiSeq and processed with MiXCR. Overall study results and their limits: Conclusions were limited by the relatively low number and heterogeneity of intestinal transplant patients. In the allografts of patients with donor T cell macrochimerism, GvH to HvG T cell clonal ratios were high. Early after transplant, declines in HvG clones were associated with peak levels of circulating GvH clones. GvH clones were detected in recipient bone marrow, and some appeared earlier in ileal mucosa or blood, consistent with an intestinal mucosal origin.

The library was built by means of the immunoSEQ multiplex PCR assay. For most patients, genomic DNA was isolated with the Qiagen DNeasy Blood and Tissue Kit and sent frozen to Adaptive Biotechnologies for TCR sequencing. High-throughput TCR-beta CDR3 sequencing of genomic DNA from most patients was performed by Adaptive Biotechnologies. As for the original processing: TCR sequencing data for around 19 patients were retrieved from Adaptive's ImmunoSEQ software; a few other patients were processed with MiXCR and VDJtools. To correct CD4 versus CD8 sorting errors, any sequence found in both subsets at a frequency ratio below 5:1 was removed. CDR3 nucleotide sequences shared by donor and recipient were removed because the origin of these sequences could not be assigned. At least 2-fold expansion over unstimulated cells and a minimum CFSE-low frequency of 0.002% (template counts) or 0.001% (read counts) were required for clones to be classified as alloreactive. Clones detected in sequenced pre-transplant spleen, lymph node, or MLR CFSE-low populations of the donor or recipient were defined as mappable. The cumulative frequency of alloreactive clones was calculated as a percentage of all sequences, weighted by copy number. Sourced from immuneACCESS, this table was stored by TCRdb with only in-frame sequences that have V and J called. A share of the clones is absent; for the studies checked, an unresolved V gene accounts for under half, and the remainder has no known explanation. D and trimming were read from the DNA, whereas the V and J calls and clone size are those reported in that table. For this sample there are more than 100,000 clones; about 93% appear just once. The ten largest clones capture 0.09% to 0.15% of the sample.

The label giving this sample's time point can be read as: cells obtained before transplantation from donor or recipient. CD3+CD4+ and CD3+CD8+ populations were FACS-sorted from unstimulated pre-transplant donor and recipient cells taken from spleen or lymph nodes. As for this clone: Its specific antigen is unknown. No much larger clone is present one base from it, and per-base qualities are unavailable.

The source is a human donor who received an intestinal transplant. The source material was unstimulated CD4+ T cells sorted from spleen or lymph node cells, sampled before intestinal transplant.

Here is the DNA: TGTGCCAGTATTACAGAATTAACCTACGAGCAGTACTTC. It specifies CASITELTYEQYF. The sequence joins TRBV19 to TRBJ2-7; no D gene is confidently identified. The germline V gene (reference sequence) provides CDR1 LNHDA and CDR2 SQIVND. Spanning cysteine to phenylalanine, the CDR3 consists of 13 amino acids. Only the CDR3 portion is preserved as DNA: 39 bases, with reading frame beginning at the first base. V was cut back by 7 bases and J by 2 bases, leaving a gap of 12 bases between them.